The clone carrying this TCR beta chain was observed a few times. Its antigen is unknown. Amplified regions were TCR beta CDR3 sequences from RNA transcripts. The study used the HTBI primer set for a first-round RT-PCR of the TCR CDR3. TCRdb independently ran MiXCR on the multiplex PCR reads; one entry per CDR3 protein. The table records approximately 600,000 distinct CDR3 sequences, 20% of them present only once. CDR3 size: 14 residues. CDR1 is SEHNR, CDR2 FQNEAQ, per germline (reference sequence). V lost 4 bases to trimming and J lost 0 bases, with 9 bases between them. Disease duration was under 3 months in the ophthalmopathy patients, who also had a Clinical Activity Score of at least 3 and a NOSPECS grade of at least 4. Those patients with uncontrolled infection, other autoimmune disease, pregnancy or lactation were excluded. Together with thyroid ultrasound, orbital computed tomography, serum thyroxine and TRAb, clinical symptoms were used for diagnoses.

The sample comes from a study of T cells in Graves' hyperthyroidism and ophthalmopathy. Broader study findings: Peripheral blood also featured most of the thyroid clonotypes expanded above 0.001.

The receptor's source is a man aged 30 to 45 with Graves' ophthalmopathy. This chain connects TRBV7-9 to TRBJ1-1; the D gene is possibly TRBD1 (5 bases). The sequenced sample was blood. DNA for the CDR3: TGTGCCAGCAGCTCAGACAGAATGAACACTGAAGCTTTCTTT. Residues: CASSSDRMNTEAFF.